Sequencing of this T cell receptor beta chain was carried out in a study of lymphopenia after photon versus proton radiotherapy. Study-level findings and limits: After lymphocyte nadir, photon-treated repertoires showed oligoclonal expansion, especially CD8+ Temra.

With respect to this clone: The antigen remains undetermined.

Data came from immunoSEQ multiplex PCR; TCRdb stores just in-frame clones and leaves some out. The table lists roughly 7,300 clones, more than 85% of them singletons. V lost 0 bases to trimming and J lost 0 bases, with 12 bases between them. CDR1 and CDR2 from the germline V gene are WNHNN and SYGVQD (reference sequence). The CDR3 is 16 amino acids. The receptor comes from a woman between 50 and 59 years old with cholangiocarcinoma. This material consisted of peripheral blood, taken from a patient treated with photon-based radiotherapy. The chain couples TRBV10-1 to TRBJ2-7; D may be TRBD1 (6 bases). CDR3 sequence: CASSESQGSISYEQYF. DNA for the CDR3: TGCGCCAGCAGTGAGTCCCAGGGGTCGATCTCCTACGAGCAGTACTTC.